The 22 T cell receptor beta chains below all came from one sample that was sequenced in a study of blood T cells in healthy people across ages (dated by TCRdb to 2014 to 2015). The library came from 5' RACE. TCRdb records Illumina HiSeq 2500 as the sequencer. The second PCR ran for about 6 to 11 cycles and used a J-beta primer mix along with a sample-barcoded 5' primer. TCRdb's own reprocessing of the public reads used fastp at Q25 and MiXCR and kept productive beta chains. Merged by CDR3 protein, the rows form single entries marked with the most common genes and DNA. This sample holds about 640,000 distinct CDR3 sequences; 40% to 45% were observed only once. The ten top clones hold around 30% of the sample. Sample: blood. Receptor source: a man aged 80 or over in good health.

In its sample, this clonotype was seen a few times. The rearrangement joins TRBV10-3 to TRBJ2-3; 8 bases line up with TRBD2. The CDR3 contains 18 residues. Germline V lookup: CDR1 ENHRY, CDR2 SYGVKD. The J segment lost 0 bases and the V segment lost 6 bases, leaving 14 bases of the junction unmatched. CDR3 loop: CAIRSGKSSGSSTDTQYF. CDR3 in DNA: TGTGCCATCAGATCTGGAAAGTCTAGCGGGTCTAGCACAGATACGCAGTATTTT.

This clonotype occurred a few times. The J gene is TRBJ2-1, the V gene TRBV29-1, with 14 bases identical to TRBD2. Trimming at V came to 4 bases and at J to 7 bases, leaving 3 bases not matched to a gene. Germline assignment: CDR1 SQVTM and CDR2 ANQGSEA. The CDR3 extends over 14 amino acids. The CDR3 loop is CSVATSGRGNEQFF. DNA of the CDR3: TGCAGCGTTGCGACTAGCGGGAGGGGTAATGAGCAGTTCTTC.

Only a few counts were recorded for this clonotype. This chain connects TRBV9 to TRBJ2-5; TRBD2 is a possible D gene (5 bases). The CDR3 is 15 amino acids. V was pared by 0 bases and J by 5 bases, with 14 bases between. Germline V gene sequence: CDR1 SGDLS, CDR2 YYNGEE. CDR3: CASSVGLEGLETQYF. The DNA for the CDR3 is TGTGCCAGCAGCGTAGGTCTAGAGGGTTTGGAGACCCAGTACTTC.

This clonotype was counted ten times or more. J is TRBJ1-2 and V is TRBV20-1; D remains ambiguous. This CDR3 region has 15 residues. The V gene lost 6 bases and the J gene lost 0 bases, with 17 bases spanning the gap. Germline values: CDR1 DFQATT, CDR2 SNEGSKA (reference sequence). The CDR3, as DNA: TGCAGTGCCCGCCCCAAGAGGGAACCTAACTATGGCTACACCTTC. Translating it yields CSARPKREPNYGYTF.

The chain is built from TRBV5-1 and TRBJ2-2; TRBD1 agrees at 8 bases. This CDR3 has 15 residues. Germline loops: CDR1 SGHRS, CDR2 YFSETQ. The V gene end was trimmed by 2 bases and the J gene end by 5 bases; junction bases not matched to a gene: 5. The CDR3: CASSLAGGKTGELFF. Here the CDR3 DNA reads TGCGCCAGCAGCTTAGCAGGGGGCAAGACCGGGGAGCTGTTTTTT.

The chain carries TRBV2 and TRBJ2-5, with 7 bases matching TRBD1. Germline V gene sequence: CDR1 SNHLY, CDR2 FYNNEI. The CDR3 runs to 15 residues. V was clipped by 6 bases and J by 4 bases; unmatched bases: 11. In DNA, the CDR3 is TGTGCCAGCAGGCCTGCGGTCGGGACAGTAGAGACCCAGTACTTC. Protein product: CASRPAVGTVETQYF.

The chain links TRBV7-2 to TRBJ2-3, with 7 bases lining up with TRBD1. With 2 bases clipped from V and 5 bases from J, the junction kept 7 bases outside the gene matches. Germline assignment: CDR1 SGHTA and CDR2 FQGNSA. The CDR3 has 15 amino acids. CDR3 bases: TGTGCCAGCAGCTTAAAGACAGGGCATGTAGATACGCAGTATTTT. Residues: CASSLKTGHVDTQYF.

Only a few counts were recorded for this clonotype. The chain uses TRBV4-1 and TRBJ2-1; weak D call: TRBD1 (5 bases). Germline V lookup: CDR1 MGHRA, CDR2 YSYEKL. V shed 0 bases and J shed 0 bases, with 12 bases lying between them. This CDR3 comprises 17 residues. CDR3 nucleotide sequence: TGCGCCAGCAGCCAAGAAAGGGGCGGTAGCTCCTACAATGAGCAGTTCTTC. As protein: CASSQERGGSSYNEQFF.

This clonotype was seen a few times. The chain carries TRBV6-2 or TRBV6-3 and TRBJ1-2; D is ambiguous. In germline, CDR1 is MNHEY, CDR2 SVGEGT. Deletions cut 6 bases from V and 3 bases from J, with 14 bases between. The CDR3 sequence is 14 residues long. CDR3 DNA: TGTGCCAGCAGCCCGGACGGCGACGACTATGGCTACACCTTC. Protein: CASSPDGDDYGYTF.

This clonotype was seen repeatedly, ten times or more. The chain couples TRBV4-1 to TRBJ2-7, with no clear D. The germline CDR1 and CDR2 sequences are MGHRA and YSYEKL. This CDR3 is 13 amino acids long. The V end was cut by 3 bases, the J end by 3 bases, with 9 bases between. Written as DNA, the CDR3 is TGCGCCAGCAGCCAGGTGACGGACTACGAGCAGTACTTC. Amino acids: CASSQVTDYEQYF.

The rearrangement joins TRBV7-2 to TRBJ2-5, with 9 bases that match TRBD2. With V trimmed by 5 bases and J by 6 bases, 13 bases remained unmatched. This CDR3 comprises 16 residues. Germline CDR1 SGHTA, CDR2 FQGNSA. The DNA for the CDR3 is TGTGCCAGCAGCCGCCTGGGCGGGGGGGCATCGAAGACCCAGTACTTC. Protein: CASSRLGGGASKTQYF.

The rearrangement joins TRBV30 to TRBJ1-4; weak D call: TRBD1 (5 bases). This CDR3 spans 16 amino acids. The germline V gene has CDR1 GTSNPN and CDR2 SVGIG (reference sequence). V lost 0 bases, J lost 7 bases, and 18 bases lay in between. CDR3 loop: CAWSVLSAGRIEKLFF. The CDR3, as DNA: TGTGCCTGGAGTGTACTTTCGGCAGGGCGGATTGAAAAACTGTTTTTT.

V usage is TRBV7-9 and J usage is TRBJ1-2, with TRBD1 identical over 8 bases. The CDR3 spans 14 residues. The germline V gene has CDR1 SEHNR and CDR2 FQNEAQ (reference sequence). The junction had 13 bases not matched to a gene; V was cut back by 10 bases and J by 6 bases. CDR3: CATPRQGAVDGYTF. The DNA of the CDR3 is TGTGCCACCCCTAGGCAGGGGGCAGTCGATGGCTACACCTTC.

This clonotype has just a few counts. The chain carries TRBV9 and TRBJ2-3; D ambiguous. The germline V gene encodes CDR1 SGDLS and CDR2 YYNGEE. The V and J ends lost 3 bases and 0 bases respectively, with 11 bases between them. The CDR3 is 15 amino acids. CDR3 sequence: CASSEIGSSTDTQYF. CDR3 coding DNA: TGTGCCAGCAGCGAGATTGGGTCTAGCACAGATACGCAGTATTTT. Combining the CDR3 with reference TRBV9 and TRBJ2-3 gives the whole variable domain DSGVTQTPKHLITATGQRVTLRCSPRSGDLSVYWYQQSLDQGLQFLIQYYNGEERAKGNILERFSAQQFPDLHSELNLSSLELGDSALYFCASSEIGSSTDTQYFGPGTRLTVL.

This clonotype was seen a handful of times. The V and J genes are TRBV20-1 and TRBJ1-2, with 9 bases fitting TRBD1. With V trimmed by 3 bases and J by 5 bases, 16 bases remained unmatched. From germline, CDR1 is DFQATT and CDR2 SNEGSKA (reference sequence). The CDR3 is 17 residues long. The CDR3, as DNA: TGCAGTGCTAGGGACACCCGTCGAACAGGGGGCGTATATGGCTACACCTTC. Its protein is CSARDTRRTGGVYGYTF.

For the CDR3, the DNA is TGTGCCAGCAGCGCGACAGGGGCCCTCACAGATACGCAGTATTTT. Protein: CASSATGALTDTQYF. This chain links TRBV7-2 with TRBJ2-3; 8 bases align to TRBD1. CDR1 and CDR2 (germline): SGHTA, FQGNSA. This CDR3 contains 15 residues. V shed 5 bases and J 2 bases; nucleotides not matched to a gene: 6.

The V call is TRBV11-3, the J call TRBJ2-5, with TRBD2 matching 7 bases. Germline assignment: CDR1 SGHNT and CDR2 YENEEA. The CDR3 totals 13 residues. Trimming at V came to 4 bases and at J to 5 bases, leaving 4 bases not matched to a gene. The CDR3 nucleotides read TGTGCCAGCAGCTCCAGCGGGATTGAGACCCAGTACTTC. Translated, it gives CASSSSGIETQYF.

In this sample, this clonotype turned up a few times. The genes are TRBV5-8 and TRBJ2-4, with D perhaps matching TRBD2 (5 bases). V lost 0 bases, J lost 9 bases, and 13 bases lay in between. The CDR3 has 14 residues. Germline CDR1 reads SGHTS; CDR2 reads YDEGEE. The CDR3 loop reads CASSLEGYGGIQYF. Here the CDR3 DNA reads TGTGCCAGCAGCTTGGAGGGTTATGGAGGCATTCAGTACTTC. Full variable domain (remainder filled in from reference TRBV5-8 and TRBJ2-4): EAGVTQSPTHLIKTRGQQATLRCSPISGHTSVYWYQQALGLGLQFLLWYDEGEERNRGNFPPRFSGRQFPNYSSELNVNALELEDSALYLCASSLEGYGGIQYFGAGTRLSVL.

The CDR3 reads CASSPFPGQVLSPLHF. CDR3 in DNA: TGTGCCAGCAGCCCATTTCCGGGACAGGTACTTTCACCCCTCCACTTT. The chain recombines TRBV3-1 with TRBJ1-6; 8 nucleotides align to TRBD1. This CDR3 is built from 16 residues. CDR1 and CDR2 from the germline V gene are LGHDT and YNNKEL (reference sequence). The junction had 11 bases not matched to a gene; V was cut back by 4 bases and J by 9 bases.

The rearrangement uses TRBV7-3 and TRBJ1-1, with 9 positions matching TRBD1. The CDR3 is 16 amino acids. J was trimmed by 1 base and V by 1 base; bases with no gene match: 4. Germline V gene sequence: CDR1 SGHTA, CDR2 FQGTGA. Written as DNA, the CDR3 is TGTGCCAGCAGCTTAAACGGACAGGGGAGGAACACTGAAGCTTTCTTT. Its protein is CASSLNGQGRNTEAFF. The whole variable domain, filled in from reference TRBV7-3 and TRBJ1-1, reads GAGVSQTPSNKVTEKGKYVELRCDPISGHTALYWYRQSLGQGPEFLIYFQGTGAADDSGLPNDRFFAVRPEGSVSTLKIQRTERGDSAVYLCASSLNGQGRNTEAFFGQGTRLTVV.

Ten or more counts support this clonotype. The rearrangement joins TRBV7-2 to TRBJ2-5, with D hard to call. Germline values: CDR1 SGHTA, CDR2 FQGNSA. The CDR3 is 14 residues long. Between the trimmed V and J ends, which lost 0 bases and 4 bases, there was a span of 9 bases. The CDR3 DNA reads TGTGCCAGCAGCTTAGCCGGTTTGTCAGAGACCCAGTACTTC. Translating it yields CASSLAGLSETQYF.

The chain couples TRBV6-2 or TRBV6-3 to TRBJ1-1; 9 positions match TRBD1. V lost 6 bases, J lost 6 bases, and 8 bases stayed unmatched. Germline lookup yields CDR1 MNHEY and CDR2 SVGEGT. This CDR3 spans 14 amino acids. The CDR3 is CASRWDRVTPEAFF. CDR3 nucleotides: TGTGCCAGCAGATGGGACAGGGTTACCCCTGAAGCTTTCTTT.